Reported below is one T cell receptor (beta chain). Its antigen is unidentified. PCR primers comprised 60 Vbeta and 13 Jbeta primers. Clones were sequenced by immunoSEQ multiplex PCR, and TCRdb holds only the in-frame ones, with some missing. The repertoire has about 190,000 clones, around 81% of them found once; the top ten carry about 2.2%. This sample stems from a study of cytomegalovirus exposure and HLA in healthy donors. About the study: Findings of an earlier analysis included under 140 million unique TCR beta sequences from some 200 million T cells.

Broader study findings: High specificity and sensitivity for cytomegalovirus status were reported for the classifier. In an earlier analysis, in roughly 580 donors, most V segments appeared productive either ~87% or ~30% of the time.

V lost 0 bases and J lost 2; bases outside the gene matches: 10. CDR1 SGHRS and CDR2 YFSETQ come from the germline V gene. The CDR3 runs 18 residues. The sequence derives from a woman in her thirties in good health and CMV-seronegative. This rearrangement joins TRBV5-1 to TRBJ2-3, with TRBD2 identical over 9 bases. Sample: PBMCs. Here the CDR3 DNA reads TGCGCCAGCAGCTTGGCGGCGGGAGGGCCTCTCCCCACAGATACGCAGTATTTT. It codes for CASSLAAGGPLPTDTQYF.